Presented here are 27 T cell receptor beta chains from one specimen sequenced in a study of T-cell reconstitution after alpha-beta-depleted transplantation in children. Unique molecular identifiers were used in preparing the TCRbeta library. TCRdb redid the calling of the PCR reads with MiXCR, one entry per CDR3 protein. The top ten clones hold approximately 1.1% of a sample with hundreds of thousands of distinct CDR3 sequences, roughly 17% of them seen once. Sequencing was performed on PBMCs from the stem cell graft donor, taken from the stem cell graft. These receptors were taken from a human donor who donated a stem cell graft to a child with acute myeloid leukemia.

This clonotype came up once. The CDR3 is CASSSPDWAQEKLFF. In nucleotides, the CDR3 is TGTGCCAGCAGCTCGCCGGACTGGGCGCAGGAAAAACTGTTTTTT. V and J are TRBV7-2 and TRBJ1-4, with D unresolved. CDR1 is SGHTA and CDR2 is FQGNSA in the germline V gene. CDR3 length: 15 amino acids. V dropped 4 bases and J dropped 8 bases, with 17 bases sitting between them. The full variable domain, completed using reference TRBV7-2 and TRBJ1-4, is GAGVSQSPSNKVTEKGKDVELRCDPISGHTALYWYRQSLGQGLEFLIYFQGNSAPDKSGLPSDRFSAERTGGSVSTLTIQRTQQEDSAVYLCASSSPDWAQEKLFFGSGTQLSVL.

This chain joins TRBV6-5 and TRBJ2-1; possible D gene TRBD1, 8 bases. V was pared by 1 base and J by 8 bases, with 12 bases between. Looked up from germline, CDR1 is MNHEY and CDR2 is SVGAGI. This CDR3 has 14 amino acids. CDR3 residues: CASSYYRGRDEQFF. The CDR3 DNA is TGTGCCAGCAGTTACTACAGGGGGAGGGATGAGCAGTTCTTC.

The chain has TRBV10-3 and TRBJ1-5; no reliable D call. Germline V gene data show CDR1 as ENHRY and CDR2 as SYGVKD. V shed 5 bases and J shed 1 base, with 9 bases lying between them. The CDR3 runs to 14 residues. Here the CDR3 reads CAISRSVSNQPQHF. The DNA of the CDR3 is TGTGCCATCAGTAGATCAGTGAGCAATCAGCCCCAGCATTTT.

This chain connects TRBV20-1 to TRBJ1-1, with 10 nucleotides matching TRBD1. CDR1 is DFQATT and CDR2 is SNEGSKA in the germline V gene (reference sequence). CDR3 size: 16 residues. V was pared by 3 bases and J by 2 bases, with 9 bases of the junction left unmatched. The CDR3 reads CSARGQGRGANTEAFF. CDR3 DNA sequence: TGCAGTGCTAGGGGACAGGGGCGCGGGGCAAACACTGAAGCTTTCTTT.

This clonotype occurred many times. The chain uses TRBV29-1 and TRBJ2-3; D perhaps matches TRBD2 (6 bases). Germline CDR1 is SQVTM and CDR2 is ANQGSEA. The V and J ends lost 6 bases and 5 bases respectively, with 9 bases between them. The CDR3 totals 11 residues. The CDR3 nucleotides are TGCAGCGTCTCCGGGGGAGATACGCAGTATTTT. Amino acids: CSVSGGDTQYF.

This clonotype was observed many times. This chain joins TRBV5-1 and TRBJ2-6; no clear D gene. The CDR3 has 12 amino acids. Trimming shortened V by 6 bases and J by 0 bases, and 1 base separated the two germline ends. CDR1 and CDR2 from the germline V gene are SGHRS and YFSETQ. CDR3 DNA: TGCGCCAGCAACTCTGGGGCCAACGTCCTGACTTTC. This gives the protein CASNSGANVLTF.

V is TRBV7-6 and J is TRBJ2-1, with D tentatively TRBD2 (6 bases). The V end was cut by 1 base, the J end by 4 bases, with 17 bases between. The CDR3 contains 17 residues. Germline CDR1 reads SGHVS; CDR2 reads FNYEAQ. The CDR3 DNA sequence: TGTGCCAGCAGCTTAGGCGGTGCGGGGCTGGGTTACAATGAGCAGTTCTTC. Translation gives CASSLGGAGLGYNEQFF. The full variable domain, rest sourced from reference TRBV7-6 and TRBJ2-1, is GAGVSQSPRYKVTKRGQDVALRCDPISGHVSLYWYRQALGQGPEFLTYFNYEAQQDKSGLPNDRFSAERPEGSISTLTIQRTEQRDSAMYRCASSLGGAGLGYNEQFFGPGTRLTVL.

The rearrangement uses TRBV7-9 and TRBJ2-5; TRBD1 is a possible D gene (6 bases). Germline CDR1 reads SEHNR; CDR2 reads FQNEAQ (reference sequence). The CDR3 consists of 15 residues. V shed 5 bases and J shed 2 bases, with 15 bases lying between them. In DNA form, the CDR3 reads TGTGCCAGCAGCCTCGGCCGGACAGTTCAAGAGACCCAGTACTTC. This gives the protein CASSLGRTVQETQYF.

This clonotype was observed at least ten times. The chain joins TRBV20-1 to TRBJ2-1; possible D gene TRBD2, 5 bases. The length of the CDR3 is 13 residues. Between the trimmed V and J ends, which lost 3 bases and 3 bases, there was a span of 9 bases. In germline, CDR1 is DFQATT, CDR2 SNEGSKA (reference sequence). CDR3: CSASEGLYNEQFF. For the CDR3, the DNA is TGCAGTGCTAGCGAGGGCCTCTACAATGAGCAGTTCTTC.

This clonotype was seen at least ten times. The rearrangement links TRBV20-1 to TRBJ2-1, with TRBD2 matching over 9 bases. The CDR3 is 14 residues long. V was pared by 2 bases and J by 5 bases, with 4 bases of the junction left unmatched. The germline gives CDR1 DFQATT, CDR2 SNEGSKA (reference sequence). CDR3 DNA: TGCAGTGCTAGACACAGCGGGGGGAACAATGAGCAGTTCTTC. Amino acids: CSARHSGGNNEQFF.

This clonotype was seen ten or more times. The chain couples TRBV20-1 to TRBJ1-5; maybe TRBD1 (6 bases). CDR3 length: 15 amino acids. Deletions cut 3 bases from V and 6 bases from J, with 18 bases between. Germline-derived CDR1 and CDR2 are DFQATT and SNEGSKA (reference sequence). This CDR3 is CSASTKQGMGQPQHF. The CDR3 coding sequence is TGCAGTGCTAGTACTAAACAGGGTATGGGTCAGCCCCAGCATTTT.

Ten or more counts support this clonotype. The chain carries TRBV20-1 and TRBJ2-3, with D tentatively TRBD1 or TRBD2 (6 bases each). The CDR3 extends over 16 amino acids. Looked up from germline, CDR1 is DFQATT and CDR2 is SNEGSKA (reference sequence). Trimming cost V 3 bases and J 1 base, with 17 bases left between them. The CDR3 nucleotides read TGCAGTGCTAGCCCCGTGGGGGGCCTCGGCACAGATACGCAGTATTTT. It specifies CSASPVGGLGTDTQYF.

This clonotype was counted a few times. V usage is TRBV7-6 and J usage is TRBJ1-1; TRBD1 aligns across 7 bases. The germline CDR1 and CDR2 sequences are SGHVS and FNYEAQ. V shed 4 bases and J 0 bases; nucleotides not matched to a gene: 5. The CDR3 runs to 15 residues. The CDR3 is CASSSMTGLNTEAFF. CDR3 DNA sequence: TGTGCCAGCAGCTCCATGACAGGGTTGAACACTGAAGCTTTCTTT.

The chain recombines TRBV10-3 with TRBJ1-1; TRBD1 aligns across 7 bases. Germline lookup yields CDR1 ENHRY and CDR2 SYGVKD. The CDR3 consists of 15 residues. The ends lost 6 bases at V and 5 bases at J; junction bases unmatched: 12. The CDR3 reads CAIRKPRQGGTEAFF. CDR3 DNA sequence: TGTGCCATCAGAAAACCGAGACAGGGAGGGACTGAAGCTTTCTTT.

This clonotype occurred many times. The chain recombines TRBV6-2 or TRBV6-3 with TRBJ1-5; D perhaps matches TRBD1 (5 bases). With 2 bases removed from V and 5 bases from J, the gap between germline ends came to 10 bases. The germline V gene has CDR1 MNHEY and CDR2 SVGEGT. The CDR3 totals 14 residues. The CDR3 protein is CASSYVPGDQPQHF. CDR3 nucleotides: TGTGCCAGCAGTTACGTCCCGGGGGATCAGCCCCAGCATTTT.

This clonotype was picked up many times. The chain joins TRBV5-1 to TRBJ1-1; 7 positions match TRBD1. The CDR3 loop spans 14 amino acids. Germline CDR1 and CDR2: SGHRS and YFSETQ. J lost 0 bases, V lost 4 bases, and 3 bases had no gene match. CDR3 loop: CASSVQGLNTEAFF. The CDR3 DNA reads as TGCGCCAGCAGCGTACAGGGGTTGAACACTGAAGCTTTCTTT.

In DNA form, the CDR3 reads TGCAGTGCCGCAAGGGGCCGCGAGCAGTACGTC. Its translation is CSAARGREQYV. V gene TRBV20-1 combines with J gene TRBJ2-7; D perhaps matches TRBD1 (5 bases). Trimming removed 6 bases from V and 6 bases from J, with 12 bases in between. Germline V CDR1 and CDR2: DFQATT, SNEGSKA (reference sequence). This CDR3 region has 11 residues.

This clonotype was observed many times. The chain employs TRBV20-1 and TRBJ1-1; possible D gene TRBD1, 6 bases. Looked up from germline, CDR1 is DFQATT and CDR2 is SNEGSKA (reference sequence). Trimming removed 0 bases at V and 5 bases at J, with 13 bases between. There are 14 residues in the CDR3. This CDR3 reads CSARDIRGRTEAFF. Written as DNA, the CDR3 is TGCAGTGCTAGAGATATTAGGGGGAGGACTGAAGCTTTCTTT.

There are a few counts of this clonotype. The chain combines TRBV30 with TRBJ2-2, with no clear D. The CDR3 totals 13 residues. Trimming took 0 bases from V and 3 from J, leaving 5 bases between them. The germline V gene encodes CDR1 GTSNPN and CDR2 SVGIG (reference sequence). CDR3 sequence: CAWSVTDTGELFF. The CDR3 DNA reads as TGTGCCTGGAGTGTTACAGACACCGGGGAGCTGTTTTTT.

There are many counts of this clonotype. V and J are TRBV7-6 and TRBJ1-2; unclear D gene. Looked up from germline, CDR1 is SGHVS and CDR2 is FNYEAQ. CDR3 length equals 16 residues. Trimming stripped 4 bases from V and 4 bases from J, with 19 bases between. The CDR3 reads CASSSLNSDPAYGYTF. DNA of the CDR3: TGTGCCAGCAGCTCATTAAATTCGGACCCGGCCTATGGCTACACCTTC. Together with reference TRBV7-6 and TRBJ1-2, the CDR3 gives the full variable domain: GAGVSQSPRYKVTKRGQDVALRCDPISGHVSLYWYRQALGQGPEFLTYFNYEAQQDKSGLPNDRFSAERPEGSISTLTIQRTEQRDSAMYRCASSSLNSDPAYGYTFGSGTRLTVV.

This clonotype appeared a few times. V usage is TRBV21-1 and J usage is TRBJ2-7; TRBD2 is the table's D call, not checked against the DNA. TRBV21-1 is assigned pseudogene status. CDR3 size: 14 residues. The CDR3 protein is CASITNRRSPEEYF. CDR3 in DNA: TGTGCCAGCATCACTAACCGGCGGAGTCCGGAGGAGTACTTC.

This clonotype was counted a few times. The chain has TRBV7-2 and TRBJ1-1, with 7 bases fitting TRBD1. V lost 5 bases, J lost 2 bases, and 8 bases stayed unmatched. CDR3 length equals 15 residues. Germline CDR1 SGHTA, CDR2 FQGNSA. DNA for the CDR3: TGTGCCAGCAGCGTCACAGGGGCGAGCAACACTGAAGCTTTCTTT. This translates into CASSVTGASNTEAFF.

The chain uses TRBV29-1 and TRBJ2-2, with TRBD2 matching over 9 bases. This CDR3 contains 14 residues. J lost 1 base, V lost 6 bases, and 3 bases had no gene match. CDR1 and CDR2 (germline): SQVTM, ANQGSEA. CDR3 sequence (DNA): TGCAGCGTATGTAGCGGGGGGAACACCGGGGAGCTGTTTTTT. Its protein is CSVCSGGNTGELFF.

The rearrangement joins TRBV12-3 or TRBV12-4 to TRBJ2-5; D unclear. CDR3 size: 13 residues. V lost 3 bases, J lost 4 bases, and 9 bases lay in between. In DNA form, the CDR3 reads TGTGCCAGCAGTTTTCTCAGTTCAGAGACCCAGTACTTC. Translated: CASSFLSSETQYF.

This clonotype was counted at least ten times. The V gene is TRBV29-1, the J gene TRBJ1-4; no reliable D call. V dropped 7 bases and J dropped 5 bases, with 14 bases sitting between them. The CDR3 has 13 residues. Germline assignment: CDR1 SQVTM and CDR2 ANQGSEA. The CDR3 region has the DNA TGCAGCGCCGACCTGACGGGGAATGAAAAACTGTTTTTT. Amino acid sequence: CSADLTGNEKLFF.

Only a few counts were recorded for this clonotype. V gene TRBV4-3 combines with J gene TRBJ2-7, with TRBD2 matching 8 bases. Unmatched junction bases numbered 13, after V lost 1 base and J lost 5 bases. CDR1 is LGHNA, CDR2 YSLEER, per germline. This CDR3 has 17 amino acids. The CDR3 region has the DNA TGCGCCAGCAGCCAAGGGGTCTCCGGGACTAGGTTACACGAGCAGTACTTC. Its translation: CASSQGVSGTRLHEQYF.

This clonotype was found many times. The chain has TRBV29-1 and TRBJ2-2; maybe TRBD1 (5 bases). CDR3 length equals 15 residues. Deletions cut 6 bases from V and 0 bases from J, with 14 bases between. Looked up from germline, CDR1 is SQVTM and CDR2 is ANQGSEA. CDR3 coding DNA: TGCAGCGTCGGTACAGGATTCGCGAACACCGGGGAGCTGTTTTTT. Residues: CSVGTGFANTGELFF.